The text below deals with one T cell receptor beta chain. The antigen remains undetermined. The data are from a study of cytomegalovirus exposure and HLA in healthy donors. Regarding the study as a whole: Reported performance of the classifier showed diagnosis of cytomegalovirus status with high specificity and sensitivity.

60 Vbeta and 13 Jbeta primers were used in PCR. Clones were read by immunoSEQ multiplex PCR, and TCRdb kept only the in-frame ones, dropping some. The table shows approximately 190,000 clones, with about four fifths occurring only once. The CDR3 has 12 amino acids. Germline-derived CDR1 and CDR2 are SNHLY and FYNNEI. Trimming removed 3 bases from V and 12 bases from J, with 14 bases in between. The gene calls are TRBV2 and TRBJ2-5; possibly TRBD1 for D (6 bases). This sequence originates from a man in his forties in good health and CMV-seropositive. Sequencing was performed on PBMCs. In DNA form, the CDR3 reads TGTGCCAGCAGTGAGGGGGTAAGGGACAAGTACTTC. Amino acids: CASSEGVRDKYF. Together with reference TRBV2 and TRBJ2-5, the CDR3 gives the full variable domain: EPEVTQTPSHQVTQMGQEVILRCVPISNHLYFYWYRQILGQKVEFLVSFYNNEISEKSEIFDDQFSVERPDGSNFTLKIRSTKLEDSAMYFCASSEGVRDKYFGPGTRLLVL.